Following are 25 T cell receptor beta chains from one sample sequenced in a study of T cells in Graves' hyperthyroidism and ophthalmopathy. Amplification targeted TCR beta CDR3 regions from RNA transcripts. An initial round of RT-PCR targeting the TCR CDR3 relied on the HTBI primer set. TCRdb itself ran the multiplex PCR reads through MiXCR, one entry per CDR3 protein. The repertoire has around 50,000 distinct CDR3 sequences, less than 50% of them found once; the top ten carry approximately 9.1%. The sample consisted of blood. The receptors derive from a woman in her forties or fifties with Graves' ophthalmopathy.

This clonotype was observed a few times. The chain has TRBV24-1 and TRBJ1-1; a weak D match, TRBD1 (5 bases). CDR1 and CDR2 from the germline V gene are KGHDR and SFDVKD. V shed 0 bases and J shed 11 bases, with 12 bases lying between them. CDR3 size: 13 residues. CDR3 protein: CATSDLQGVRAFF. The DNA for the CDR3 is TGTGCCACCAGTGATTTGCAGGGCGTGCGGGCTTTCTTT.

This chain links TRBV5-4 with TRBJ1-5; 8 bases fit TRBD1. CDR1 and CDR2 (germline): SGHNT, YYREEE (reference sequence). Unmatched junction bases numbered 8, after V lost 4 bases and J lost 2 bases. The CDR3 spans 16 residues. This CDR3 is CASSPGGEWGNQPQHF. In DNA, the CDR3 is TGTGCCAGCAGCCCAGGGGGCGAATGGGGCAATCAGCCCCAGCATTTT.

The J gene is TRBJ2-3, the V gene TRBV20-1; 8 nucleotides line up with TRBD2. CDR3 size: 13 residues. V was pared by 3 bases and J by 5 bases, with 4 bases of the junction left unmatched. The germline CDR1 and CDR2 sequences are DFQATT and SNEGSKA (reference sequence). CDR3 sequence: CSASGGAGDTQYF. CDR3 nucleotide sequence: TGCAGTGCTAGCGGGGGGGCCGGAGATACGCAGTATTTT.

As concerns this clonotype: Compared with germline, one end of the junction differs, possibly owing to a read error. The chain combines TRBV12-3 or TRBV12-4 with TRBJ2-3; 11 nucleotides match TRBD2. CDR3 length: 15 residues. The CDR3: CANSRTSGSTDTQYF. The CDR3 DNA reads as TGTGCCAACAGTCGGACTAGCGGGAGCACAGATACGCAGTATTTT.

This clonotype was picked up a small number of times. The V gene is TRBV20-1, the J gene TRBJ2-3; maybe TRBD1 (6 bases). V was shortened by 5 bases and J by 11 bases, with 23 bases between the two germline ends. Per germline, CDR1 DFQATT and CDR2 SNEGSKA (reference sequence). The CDR3 spans 14 residues. The CDR3 DNA sequence: TGCAGTGCTGCTACAGGGAGCGCGAAGGATGAGCAGTATTTT. Its protein product is CSAATGSAKDEQYF.

This chain uses TRBV15 with TRBJ2-7; tentative D call: TRBD2 (6 bases). CDR1 LNHNV and CDR2 YYDKDF come from the germline V gene (reference sequence). CDR3 length: 17 amino acids. V was clipped by 0 bases and J by 7 bases, with 22 bases between them. The CDR3 loop is CATSRDPEFRHGGEQYF. The CDR3 DNA follows: TGTGCCACCAGCAGAGATCCGGAGTTTAGGCATGGAGGGGAGCAGTACTTC.

This clonotype showed up many times. CDR3 sequence: CSARQDSLVEAFF. The CDR3 region has the DNA TGCAGTGCTAGACAGGACAGCTTGGTTGAAGCTTTCTTT. The V gene is TRBV20-1, the J gene TRBJ1-1; possible D gene TRBD1, 6 bases. The length of the CDR3 is 13 residues. V was pared by 2 bases and J by 7 bases, with 14 bases between. Germline V lookup: CDR1 DFQATT, CDR2 SNEGSKA (reference sequence).

The chain has TRBV10-3 and TRBJ2-7, with D possibly called TRBD1 or TRBD2 (5 bases each). V was trimmed by 4 bases and J by 9 bases, leaving 19 bases between them. The CDR3 contains 14 residues. Germline V gene sequence: CDR1 ENHRY, CDR2 SYGVKD. In DNA form, the CDR3 reads TGTGCCATCAGTGCCGGGACCCAAGGAGTCATGCAGTACTTC. It yields the protein CAISAGTQGVMQYF.

On this clonotype: One end of the junction fails to match germline, which may point to a read error. The V gene is TRBV20-1, the J gene TRBJ1-4; weak D call: TRBD1 (5 bases). In germline, CDR1 is DFQATT, CDR2 SNEGSKA (reference sequence). CDR3 length: 13 residues. The CDR3 sequence: CSARDQRGEKLSF. In DNA, the CDR3 is TGCAGTGCTAGAGATCAGCGGGGCGAGAAACTGTCTTTT.

This clonotype was counted many times. The rearrangement uses TRBV5-8 and TRBJ2-3, with 11 nucleotides matching TRBD2. After removal of 5 bases from V and 8 bases from J, the junction contained 4 bases not matched to a gene. The CDR3 totals 13 residues. Germline V lookup: CDR1 SGHTS, CDR2 YDEGEE. The CDR3 DNA reads TGTGCCAGCAGTAGCGGGAGGGCCCGTACGCAGTATTTT. Protein product: CASSSGRARTQYF.

The chain joins TRBV7-9 to TRBJ2-7, with D perhaps TRBD1 (6 bases). Looked up from germline, CDR1 is SEHNR and CDR2 is FQNEAQ (reference sequence). The CDR3 has 16 amino acids. V shed 2 bases and J shed 3 bases, with 17 bases lying between them. The CDR3 loop is CASSLPEDSVIYEQYF. The CDR3 DNA sequence: TGTGCCAGCAGCTTACCTGAGGACAGCGTAATCTACGAGCAGTACTTC.

Points on this clonotype: Possible read error: a much larger clone is one base away. The rearrangement links TRBV6-1 to TRBJ2-2; D is ambiguous. The length of the CDR3 is 17 residues. Germline V CDR1 and CDR2: MNHNS, SASEGT. CDR3 protein: CASSEGGIKENTRELFF. The CDR3 DNA reads TGTGCCAGCAGTGAAGGTGGGATCAAGGAGAACACCCGGGAGCTGTTTTTT.

This clonotype was seen repeatedly, ten times or more. A much larger clone lies a single base off, so this may be a read error. Since no conserved phenylalanine or tryptophan closes the CDR3, a read error is the likely cause. V is TRBV20-1 and J is TRBJ2-7; D may be TRBD1 (6 bases). The germline V gene has CDR1 DFQATT and CDR2 SNEGSKA (reference sequence). The CDR3 contains 12 residues. Trimming cost V 3 bases and J 6 bases, with 12 bases left between them. CDR3 bases: TGCAGTGCTAGCCCGGACAGCAGCGAGCAGTACCTC. Its protein is CSASPDSSEQYL.

This clonotype was recorded many times. The V call is TRBV5-8, the J call TRBJ2-7, with TRBD2 matching over 9 bases. Trimming cost V 4 bases and J 4 bases; bases outside gene matches: 6. The CDR3 is made up of 14 amino acids. Per germline, CDR1 SGHTS and CDR2 YDEGEE. The CDR3 coding sequence is TGTGCCAGCAGCAGCGGACTAGCGAGATACGAGCAGTACTTC. This codes for CASSSGLARYEQYF.

Comment on this clonotype: No conserved phenylalanine or tryptophan is present at the end of the CDR3, so a read error is the likely explanation. Because the CDR3's place on the DNA is in doubt, the DNA is left out and the CDR3 is given as listed by TCRdb. The V gene is TRBV7-9, the J gene TRBJ2-2; the D call of TRBD2 is as the table states it, not checked on the DNA. Germline V lookup: CDR1 SEHNR, CDR2 FQNEAQ (reference sequence). The CDR3 extends over 11 residues, inclusive of both ends. This CDR3 reads CASSLVSRGLA.

The chain couples TRBV12-3 or TRBV12-4 to TRBJ2-5; D is unclear. This CDR3 region has 15 residues. Deletions cut 3 bases from V and 5 bases from J, with 16 bases between. In DNA, the CDR3 is TGTGCCAGCAGTTTTCTCGGACGCCGGAGCGAGACCCAGTACTTC. This gives the protein CASSFLGRRSETQYF.

This clonotype was detected only a few times. The V call is TRBV9, the J call TRBJ1-3, with 7 bases matching TRBD1. With V trimmed by 4 bases and J by 1 base, 11 bases remained unmatched. The CDR3 is 17 amino acids. Germline CDR1 SGDLS, CDR2 YYNGEE. CDR3 protein: CASSQGVRGGSGNTIYF. For the CDR3, the DNA is TGTGCCAGCAGCCAAGGGGTCAGGGGGGGGTCTGGAAACACCATATATTTT.

Remarks on this clonotype: A junction end diverges from the germline sequence, so it may reflect a read error. The chain carries TRBV28 and TRBJ1-5; D not resolved. The CDR3 is 15 residues long. Germline CDR1 is MDHEN and CDR2 is SYDVKM. CDR3 DNA: TGTGCCAGCAGTTGCGACGGAACCCTCAATCAGCCCCAGCAGTTT. Its translation: CASSCDGTLNQPQQF.

This sequence joins TRBV7-8 and TRBJ2-2; D is undetermined. The V and J ends lost 5 bases and 9 bases respectively, with 16 bases between them. The length of the CDR3 is 14 residues. From germline, CDR1 is SGHVS and CDR2 FQNEAQ. This chain's CDR3 is CASSVPAGSRELFF. The CDR3, as DNA: TGTGCCAGCAGCGTGCCGGCCGGCTCTCGGGAGCTGTTTTTT.

This chain joins TRBV28 and TRBJ2-7; D assignment may be TRBD1 or TRBD2 (7 bases each). Per germline, CDR1 MDHEN and CDR2 SYDVKM. This CDR3 comprises 20 residues. Trimming took off 6 bases at V and 0 bases at J, with 30 bases between the two ends. CDR3: CASRAGGGQNPLRSSYEQYF. In DNA, the CDR3 is TGTGCCAGCAGGGCAGGGGGGGGGCAAAACCCGCTACGGAGCTCCTACGAGCAGTACTTC. Together with reference TRBV28 and TRBJ2-7, the CDR3 gives the full variable domain: DVKVTQSSRYLVKRTGEKVFLECVQDMDHENMFWYRQDPGLGLRLIYFSYDVKMKEKGDIPEGYSVSREKKERFSLILESASTNQTSMYLCASRAGGGQNPLRSSYEQYFGPGTRLTVT.

V and J are TRBV10-3 and TRBJ1-1; D unclear. There are 15 residues in the CDR3. The V gene lost 6 bases and the J gene lost 1 base, with 15 bases spanning the gap. Germline V gene data show CDR1 as ENHRY and CDR2 as SYGVKD. DNA for the CDR3: TGTGCCATCAGCCCAAACCGACCGGAGAACACTGAAGCTTTCTTT. Protein sequence: CAISPNRPENTEAFF.

About this clonotype itself: A much larger clone sits a single nucleotide away, making a read error possible. The genes are TRBV27 and TRBJ2-7; either TRBD1 or TRBD2 may fit D (5 bases each). Germline CDR1 is MNHEY and CDR2 is SMNVEV (reference sequence). There are 14 residues in the CDR3. In DNA, the CDR3 is TGTACCAGCAGTTTAGGGACGGAAGCCTACGAGCAGTACTTC. Translation gives CTSSLGTEAYEQYF.

There are many counts of this clonotype. Because the CDR3's place on the DNA is in doubt, the DNA is left out and the CDR3 is given as listed by TCRdb. The V and J genes are TRBV5-1 and TRBJ1-3. Germline assignment: CDR1 SGHRS and CDR2 YFSETQ. From its first to its last residue, the CDR3 has 15 amino acids. The CDR3 protein is CASNFGPGAGNTIYF.

This clonotype was observed once. A junction end diverges from the germline sequence, so it may reflect a read error. The V gene is TRBV5-1, the J gene TRBJ1-2; maybe TRBD1 (5 bases). Germline CDR1 SGHRS, CDR2 YFSETQ. The CDR3 contains 15 residues. DNA for the CDR3: TGCGCCAGCAGCTTGGAGCAGGGCAGATCCTATGGCTACATCTTC. Protein: CASSLEQGRSYGYIF.

The chain combines TRBV9 with TRBJ1-5; D might be TRBD1 (6 bases). Germline V gene lookup returns CDR1 SGDLS and CDR2 YYNGEE. V dropped 3 bases and J dropped 11 bases, with 12 bases sitting between them. This CDR3 spans 12 amino acids. CDR3 nucleotides: TGTGCCAGCAGCGCCGAGGGGGAGACCCAGCATTTT. Its protein product is CASSAEGETQHF.